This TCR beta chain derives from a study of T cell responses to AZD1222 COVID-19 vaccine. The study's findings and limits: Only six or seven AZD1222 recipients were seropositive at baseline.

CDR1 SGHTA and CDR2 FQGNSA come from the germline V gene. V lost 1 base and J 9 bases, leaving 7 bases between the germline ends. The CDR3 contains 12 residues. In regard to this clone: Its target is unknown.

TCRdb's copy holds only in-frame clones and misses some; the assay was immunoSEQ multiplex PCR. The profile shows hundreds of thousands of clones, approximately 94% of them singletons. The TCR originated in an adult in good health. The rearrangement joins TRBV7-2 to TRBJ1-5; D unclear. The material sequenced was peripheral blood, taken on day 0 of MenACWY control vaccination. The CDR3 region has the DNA TGTGCCAGCAGCTTAGTTCTGTCGCCCCAGCATTTT. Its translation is CASSLVLSPQHF.